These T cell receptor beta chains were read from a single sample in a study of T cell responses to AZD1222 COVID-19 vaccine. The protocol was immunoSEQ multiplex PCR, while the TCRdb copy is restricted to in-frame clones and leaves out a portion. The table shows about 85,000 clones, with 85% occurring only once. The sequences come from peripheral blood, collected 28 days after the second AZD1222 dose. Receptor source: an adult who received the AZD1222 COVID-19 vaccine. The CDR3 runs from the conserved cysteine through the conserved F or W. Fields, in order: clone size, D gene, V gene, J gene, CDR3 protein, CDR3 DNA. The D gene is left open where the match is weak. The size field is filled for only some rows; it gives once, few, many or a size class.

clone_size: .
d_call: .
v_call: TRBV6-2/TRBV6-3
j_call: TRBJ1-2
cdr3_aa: CASSPGIVGYTF
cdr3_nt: TGTGCCAGCAGTCCAGGGATCGTAGGCTACACCTTC

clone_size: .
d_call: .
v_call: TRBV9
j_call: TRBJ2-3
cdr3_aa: CASSPRDREGTQYF
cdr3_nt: TGTGCCAGCAGCCCTCGGGACCGAGAGGGCACGCAGTATTTT

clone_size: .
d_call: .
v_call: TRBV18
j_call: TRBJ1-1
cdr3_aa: CASSASGLNTEAFF
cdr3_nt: TGTGCCAGCTCAGCGAGCGGACTGAACACTGAAGCTTTCTTT

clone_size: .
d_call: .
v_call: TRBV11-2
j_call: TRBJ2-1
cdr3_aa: CASSPGTRRGEQFF
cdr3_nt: TGTGCCAGCAGCCCCGGGACAAGGAGGGGGGAGCAGTTCTTC

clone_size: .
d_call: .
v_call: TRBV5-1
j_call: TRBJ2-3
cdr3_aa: CASSRTLPDTQYF
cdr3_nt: TGCGCCAGCAGCCGAACCCTCCCGGATACGCAGTATTTT

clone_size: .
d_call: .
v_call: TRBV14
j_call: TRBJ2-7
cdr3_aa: CASSQSRGVDEQYF
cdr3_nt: TGTGCCAGCAGCCAATCCAGGGGAGTCGACGAGCAGTACTTC

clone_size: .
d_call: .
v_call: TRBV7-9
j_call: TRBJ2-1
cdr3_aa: CASSLGREQFF
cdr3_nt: TGTGCCAGCAGCTTAGGCCGCGAGCAGTTCTTC

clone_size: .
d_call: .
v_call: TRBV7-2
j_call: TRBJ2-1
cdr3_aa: CASSARQGPLNNEQFF
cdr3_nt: TGTGCCAGCAGCGCAAGGCAGGGCCCACTCAACAATGAGCAGTTCTTC

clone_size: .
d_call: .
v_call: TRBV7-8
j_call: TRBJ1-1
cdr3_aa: CASSIGTPGETEAFF
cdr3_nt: TGTGCCAGCAGCATTGGGACCCCAGGGGAGACTGAAGCTTTCTTT

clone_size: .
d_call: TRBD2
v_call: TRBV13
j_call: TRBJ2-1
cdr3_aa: CASSKGLAGAEQFF
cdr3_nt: TGTGCCAGCAGCAAGGGACTAGCGGGCGCTGAGCAGTTCTTC

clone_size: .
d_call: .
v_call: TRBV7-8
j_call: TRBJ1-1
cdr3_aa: CASSLAGGGTEAFF
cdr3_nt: TGTGCCAGCAGCTTAGCGGGCGGTGGCACTGAAGCTTTCTTT

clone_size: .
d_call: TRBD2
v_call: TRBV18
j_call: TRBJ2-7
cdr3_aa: CASSLSSGGYEQYF
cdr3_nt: TGTGCCAGCTCACTCTCATCGGGAGGGTACGAGCAGTACTTC

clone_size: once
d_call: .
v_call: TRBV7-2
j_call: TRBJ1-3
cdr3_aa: CASSLAVLGSGNTIYF
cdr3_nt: TGTGCCAGCAGCTTAGCGGTACTCGGCTCTGGAAACACCATATATTTT

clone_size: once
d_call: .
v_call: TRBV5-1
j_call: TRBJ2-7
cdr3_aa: CASSRGLPGSSSYEQYF
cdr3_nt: TGCGCCAGCAGCAGGGGACTGCCCGGGTCCTCCTCCTACGAGCAGTACTTC

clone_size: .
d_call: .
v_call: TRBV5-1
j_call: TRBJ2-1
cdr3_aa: CASSPGTSGYNEQFF
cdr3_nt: TGCGCCAGCAGCCCCGGGACAAGCGGCTACAATGAGCAGTTCTTC

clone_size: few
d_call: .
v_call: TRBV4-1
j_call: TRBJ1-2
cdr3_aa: CASSHTGYNYGYTF
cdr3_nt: TGCGCCAGCAGCCATACAGGGTATAACTATGGCTACACCTTC